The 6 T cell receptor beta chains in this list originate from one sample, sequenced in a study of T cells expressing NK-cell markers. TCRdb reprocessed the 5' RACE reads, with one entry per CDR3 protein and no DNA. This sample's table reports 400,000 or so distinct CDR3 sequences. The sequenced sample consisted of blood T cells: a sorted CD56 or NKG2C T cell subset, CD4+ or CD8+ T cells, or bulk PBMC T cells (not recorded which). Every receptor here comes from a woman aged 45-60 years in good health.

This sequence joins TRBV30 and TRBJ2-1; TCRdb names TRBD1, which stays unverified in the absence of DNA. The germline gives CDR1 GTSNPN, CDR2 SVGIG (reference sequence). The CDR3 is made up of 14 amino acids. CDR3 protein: CAWNGGQSYNEQFF.

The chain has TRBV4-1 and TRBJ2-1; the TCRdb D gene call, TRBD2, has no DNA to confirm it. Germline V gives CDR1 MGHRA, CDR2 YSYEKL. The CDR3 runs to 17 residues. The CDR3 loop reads CASSLIGTSGLFNEQFF.

CDR3 amino acids: CASSLRQATDNEQFF. The J gene is TRBJ2-1, the V gene TRBV5-1; the D call from TCRdb, TRBD1, cannot be confirmed without DNA. This CDR3 comprises 15 residues. Germline CDR1 reads SGHRS; CDR2 reads YFSETQ. The complete variable domain, with remaining parts taken from reference TRBV5-1 and TRBJ2-1, reads KAGVTQTPRYLIKTRGQQVTLSCSPISGHRSVSWYQQTPGQGLQFLFEYFSETQRNKGNFPGRFSGRQFSNSRSEMNVSTLELGDSALYLCASSLRQATDNEQFFGPGTRLTVL.

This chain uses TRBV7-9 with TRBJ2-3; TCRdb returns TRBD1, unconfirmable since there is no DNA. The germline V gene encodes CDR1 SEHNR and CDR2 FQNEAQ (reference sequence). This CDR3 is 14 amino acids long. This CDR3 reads CASSRGATPDTQYF. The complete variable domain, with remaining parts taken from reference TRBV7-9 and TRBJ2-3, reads DTGVSQNPRHKITKRGQNVTFRCDPISEHNRLYWYRQTLGQGPEFLTYFQNEAQLEKSRLLSDRFSAERPKGSFSTLEIQRTEQGDSAMYLCASSRGATPDTQYFGPGTRLTVL.

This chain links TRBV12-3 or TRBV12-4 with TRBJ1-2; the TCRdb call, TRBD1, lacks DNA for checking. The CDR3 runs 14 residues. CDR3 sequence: CASSSEAGLRGYTF.

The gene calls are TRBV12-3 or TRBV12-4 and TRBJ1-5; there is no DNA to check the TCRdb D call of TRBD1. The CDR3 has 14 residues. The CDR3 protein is CASNLLGGNQPQHF.